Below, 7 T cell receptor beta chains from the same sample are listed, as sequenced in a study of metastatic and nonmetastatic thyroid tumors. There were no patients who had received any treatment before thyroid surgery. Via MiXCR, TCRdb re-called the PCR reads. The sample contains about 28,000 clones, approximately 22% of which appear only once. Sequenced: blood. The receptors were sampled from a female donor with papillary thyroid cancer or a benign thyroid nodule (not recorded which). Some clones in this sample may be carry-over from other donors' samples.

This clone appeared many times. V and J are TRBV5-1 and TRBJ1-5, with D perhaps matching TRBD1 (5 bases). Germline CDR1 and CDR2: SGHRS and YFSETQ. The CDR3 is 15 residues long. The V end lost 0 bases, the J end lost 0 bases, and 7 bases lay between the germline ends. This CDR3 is CASSLEGYSNQPQHF. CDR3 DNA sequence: TGCGCCAGCAGCTTGGAGGGGTATAGCAATCAGCCCCAGCATTTT. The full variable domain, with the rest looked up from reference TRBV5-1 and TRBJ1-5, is KAGVTQTPRYLIKTRGQQVTLSCSPISGHRSVSWYQQTPGQGLQFLFEYFSETQRNKGNFPGRFSGRQFSNSRSEMNVSTLELGDSALYLCASSLEGYSNQPQHFGDGTRLSIL.

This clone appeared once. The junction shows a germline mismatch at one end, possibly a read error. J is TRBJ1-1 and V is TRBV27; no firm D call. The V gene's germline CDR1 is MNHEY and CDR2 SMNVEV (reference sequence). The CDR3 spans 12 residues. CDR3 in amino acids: CASSPGNTDSVF. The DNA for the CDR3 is TGTGCCAGCAGTCCGGGGAACACTGATTCTGTCTTT.

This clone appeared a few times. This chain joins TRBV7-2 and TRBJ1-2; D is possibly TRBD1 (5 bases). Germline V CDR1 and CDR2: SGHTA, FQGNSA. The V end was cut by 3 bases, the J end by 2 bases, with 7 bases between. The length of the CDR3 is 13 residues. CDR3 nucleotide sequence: TGTGCCAGCAGCTTGGGGACGAACTATGGCTACACCTTC. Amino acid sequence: CASSLGTNYGYTF.

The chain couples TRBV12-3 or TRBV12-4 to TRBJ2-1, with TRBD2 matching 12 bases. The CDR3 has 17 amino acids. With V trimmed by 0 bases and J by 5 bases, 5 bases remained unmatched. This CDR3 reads CASSLATSGSIDNEQFF. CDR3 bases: TGTGCCAGCAGTTTAGCGACTAGCGGGAGTATCGACAATGAGCAGTTCTTC.

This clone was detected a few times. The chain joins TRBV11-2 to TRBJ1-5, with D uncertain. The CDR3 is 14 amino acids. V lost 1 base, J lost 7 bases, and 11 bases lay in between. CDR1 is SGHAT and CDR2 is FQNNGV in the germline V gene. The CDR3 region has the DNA TGTGCCAGCAGCTTAGTCCCAGTCGGGCAGCCCCAGCATTTT. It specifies CASSLVPVGQPQHF.

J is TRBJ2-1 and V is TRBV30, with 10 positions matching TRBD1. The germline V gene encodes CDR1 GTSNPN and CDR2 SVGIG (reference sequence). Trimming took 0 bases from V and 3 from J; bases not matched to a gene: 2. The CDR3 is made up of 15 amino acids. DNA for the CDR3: TGTGCCTGGAGTGTAGGGACAGGGGACTACAATGAGCAGTTCTTC. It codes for CAWSVGTGDYNEQFF.

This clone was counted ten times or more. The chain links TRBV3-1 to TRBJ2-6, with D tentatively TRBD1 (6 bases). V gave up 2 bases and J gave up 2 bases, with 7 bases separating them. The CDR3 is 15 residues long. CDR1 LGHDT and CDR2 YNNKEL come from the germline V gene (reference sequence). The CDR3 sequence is CASSQYRAGANVLTF. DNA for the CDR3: TGTGCCAGCAGCCAATACAGGGCTGGGGCCAACGTCCTGACTTTC.